Listed here is a single T cell receptor (beta chain). Its antigen is currently unknown. The data were taken from a study of shared clonotypes between healthy human individuals. Each PCR replicate run on unsorted PBMC took in about 300 ng DNA, 30,000 or so T cell genomes. The method was immunoSEQ multiplex PCR; TCRdb's version includes in-frame clones alone and lacks a portion of them. The table shows around 530,000 clones, with around 78% occurring only once. V was cut by 2 bases and J by 0 bases, with 9 bases left in between. The CDR3 has 15 residues. Germline values: CDR1 SGHRS, CDR2 YFSETQ. Study findings and constraints: Collection of samples was limited to blood; tissue repertoires likely differ.

The chain employs TRBV5-1 and TRBJ2-1; a weak D match, TRBD1 (5 bases). This TCR was sampled from a woman between 40 and 55 years old in good health. Some clones in this sample may be carry-over from other donors' samples. Material: PBMCs. CDR3 nucleotide sequence: TGCGCCAGCAGCTTTGGGGCGAGCTCCTACAATGAGCAGTTCTTC. Translating it yields CASSFGASSYNEQFF.